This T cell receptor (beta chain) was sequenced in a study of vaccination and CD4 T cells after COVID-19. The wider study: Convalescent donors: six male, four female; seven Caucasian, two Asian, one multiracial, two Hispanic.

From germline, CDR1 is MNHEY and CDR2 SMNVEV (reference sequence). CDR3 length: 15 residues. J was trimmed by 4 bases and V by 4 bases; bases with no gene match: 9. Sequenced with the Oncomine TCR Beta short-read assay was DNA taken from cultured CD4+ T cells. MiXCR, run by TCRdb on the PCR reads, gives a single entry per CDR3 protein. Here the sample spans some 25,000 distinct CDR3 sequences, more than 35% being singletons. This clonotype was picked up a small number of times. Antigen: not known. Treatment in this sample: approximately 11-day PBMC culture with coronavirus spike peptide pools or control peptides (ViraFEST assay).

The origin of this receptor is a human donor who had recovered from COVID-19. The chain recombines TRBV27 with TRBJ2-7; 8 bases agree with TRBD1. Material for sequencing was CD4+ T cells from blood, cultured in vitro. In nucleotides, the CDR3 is TGTGCCAGCAGTTCTACCGGGACAGGATTTTACGAGCAGTACTTC. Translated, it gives CASSSTGTGFYEQYF.